The sequence of this T cell receptor (beta chain) was determined in a study of CD8+ T cells in alopecia areata. Investigators sorted PBMCs to obtain both CD4+ and CD8+ T cells. Notes on the study in general: Resident alphabeta T cells of normal skin are also sequenced in scalp samples. More clonal than normal scalp was lesional scalp, particularly alopecia totalis/universalis. It was less clear whether patients shared TCRs than it was in mice, possibly because of HLA.

As the sequencing template, cDNA was produced by extracting RNA and reverse transcribing it. Some clones are missing from TCRdb's copy, which holds only in-frame ones; the method was immunoSEQ multiplex PCR. The repertoire consists of 140,000 or so clones, with less than 75% occurring once and the leading ten covering 35% to 40%. After removal of 0 bases from V and 11 bases from J, the junction contained 16 bases not matched to a gene. The V gene's germline CDR1 is SGHNT and CDR2 YYREEE (reference sequence). The CDR3 is made up of 16 amino acids. As to this clone: Its specificity is unknown.

The sequence was collected from a human donor in good health. The chain links TRBV5-4 to TRBJ2-7, with 8 positions matching TRBD2. Sequences were obtained from CD8+ T cells sorted from blood. CDR3 nucleotides: TGTGCCAGCAGCTTGGGCCGGCGGGGGGACGCCCCTAAGGAGTACTTC. It codes for CASSLGRRGDAPKEYF.